This record concerns one T cell receptor beta chain sequence. Extraction and reverse transcription of RNA yielded cDNA as the sequencing template. Here immunoSEQ multiplex PCR was the method, and the copy in TCRdb shows in-frame clones only, minus some. The data show about 150,000 clones, about 60% seen once. V gave up 8 bases and J gave up 5 bases, with 8 bases separating them. There are 11 residues in the CDR3. Germline V gene sequence: CDR1 SEHNR, CDR2 FQNEAQ (reference sequence). The sample is drawn from a study of CD8+ T cells in alopecia areata. The overall study: Treated individuals took tofacitinib by mouth, 5 to 10 mg twice daily.

The source material was CD4+ T cells sorted from blood, sampled at week 0. This receptor was taken from a human donor with alopecia areata. The chain links TRBV7-9 to TRBJ2-3; D gene unclear. This CDR3 is CASLRVDTQYF. The CDR3 DNA is TGTGCCAGCCTACGCGTAGATACGCAGTATTTT. Variable domain in full (rest from reference TRBV7-9 and TRBJ2-3): DTGVSQNPRHKITKRGQNVTFRCDPISEHNRLYWYRQTLGQGPEFLTYFQNEAQLEKSRLLSDRFSAERPKGSFSTLEIQRTEQGDSAMYLCASLRVDTQYFGPGTRLTVL.